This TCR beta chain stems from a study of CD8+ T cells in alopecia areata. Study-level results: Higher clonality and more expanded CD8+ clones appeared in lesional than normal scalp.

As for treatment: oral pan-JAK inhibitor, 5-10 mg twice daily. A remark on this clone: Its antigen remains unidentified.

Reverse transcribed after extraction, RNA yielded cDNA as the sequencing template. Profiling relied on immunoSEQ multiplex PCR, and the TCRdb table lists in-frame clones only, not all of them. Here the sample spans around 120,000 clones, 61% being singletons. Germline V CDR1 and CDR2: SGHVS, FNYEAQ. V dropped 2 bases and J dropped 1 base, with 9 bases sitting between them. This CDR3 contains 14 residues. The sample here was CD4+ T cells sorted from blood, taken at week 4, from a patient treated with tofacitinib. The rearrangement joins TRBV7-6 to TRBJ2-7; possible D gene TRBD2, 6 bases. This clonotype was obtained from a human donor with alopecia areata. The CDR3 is CASSLSAGSYEQYF. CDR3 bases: TGTGCCAGCAGCTTAAGTGCGGGGTCCTACGAGCAGTACTTC.